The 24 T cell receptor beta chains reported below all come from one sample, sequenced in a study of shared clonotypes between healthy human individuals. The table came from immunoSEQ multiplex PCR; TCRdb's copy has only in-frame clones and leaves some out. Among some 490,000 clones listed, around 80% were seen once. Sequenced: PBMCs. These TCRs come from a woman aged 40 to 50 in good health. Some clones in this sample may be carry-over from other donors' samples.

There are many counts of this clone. CDR3 in amino acids: CASSLWDGDTEAFF. CDR3 nucleotide sequence: TGTGCCAGCAGCTTATGGGATGGAGACACTGAAGCTTTCTTT. This rearrangement joins TRBV7-8 to TRBJ1-1; D is ambiguous. From germline, CDR1 is SGHVS and CDR2 FQNEAQ. The CDR3 covers 14 residues. V lost 2 bases, J lost 3 bases, and 10 bases lay in between.

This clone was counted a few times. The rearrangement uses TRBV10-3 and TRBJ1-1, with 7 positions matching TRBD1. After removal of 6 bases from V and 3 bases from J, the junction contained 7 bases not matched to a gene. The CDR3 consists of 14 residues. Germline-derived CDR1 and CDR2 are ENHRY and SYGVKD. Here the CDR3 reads CAIRGTAEYTEAFF. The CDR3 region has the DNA TGTGCCATCAGGGGGACAGCAGAGTACACTGAAGCTTTCTTT.

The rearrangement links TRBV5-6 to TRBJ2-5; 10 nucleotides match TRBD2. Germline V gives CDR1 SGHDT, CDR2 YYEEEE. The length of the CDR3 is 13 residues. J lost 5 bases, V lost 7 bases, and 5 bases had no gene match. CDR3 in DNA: TGTGCCAGCGAGGGTAGCGGGAGGGAGACCCAGTACTTC. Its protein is CASEGSGRETQYF. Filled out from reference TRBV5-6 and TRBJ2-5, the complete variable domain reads DAGVTQSPTHLIKTRGQQVTLRCSPKSGHDTVSWYQQALGQGPQFIFQYYEEEERQRGNFPDRFSGHQFPNYSSELNVNALLLGDSALYLCASEGSGRETQYFGPGTRLLVL.

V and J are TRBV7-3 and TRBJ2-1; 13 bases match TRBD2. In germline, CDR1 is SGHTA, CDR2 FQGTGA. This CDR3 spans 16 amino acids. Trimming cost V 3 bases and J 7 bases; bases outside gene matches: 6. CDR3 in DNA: TGTGCCAGCAGCTTCCGACTAGCGGGAGGTCGGAATGAGCAGTTCTTC. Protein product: CASSFRLAGGRNEQFF.

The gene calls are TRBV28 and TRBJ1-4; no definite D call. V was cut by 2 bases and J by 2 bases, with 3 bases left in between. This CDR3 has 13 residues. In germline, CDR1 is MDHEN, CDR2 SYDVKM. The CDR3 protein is CASSLITNEKLFF. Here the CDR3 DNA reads TGTGCCAGCAGTTTAATCACTAATGAAAAACTGTTTTTT.

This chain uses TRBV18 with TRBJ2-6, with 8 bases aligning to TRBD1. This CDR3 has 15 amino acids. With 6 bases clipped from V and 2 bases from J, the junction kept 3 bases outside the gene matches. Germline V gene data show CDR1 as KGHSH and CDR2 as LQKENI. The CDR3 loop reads CASSPDRAGANVLTF. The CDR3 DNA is TGTGCCAGCTCCCCGGACAGGGCTGGGGCCAACGTCCTGACTTTC.

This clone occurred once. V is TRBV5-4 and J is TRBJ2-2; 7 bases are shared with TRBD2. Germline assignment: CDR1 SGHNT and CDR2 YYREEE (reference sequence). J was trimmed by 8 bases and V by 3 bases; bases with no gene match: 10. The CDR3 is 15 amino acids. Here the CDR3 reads CASSWGLTKAGELFF. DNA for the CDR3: TGTGCCAGCAGCTGGGGACTAACTAAAGCGGGGGAGCTGTTTTTT.

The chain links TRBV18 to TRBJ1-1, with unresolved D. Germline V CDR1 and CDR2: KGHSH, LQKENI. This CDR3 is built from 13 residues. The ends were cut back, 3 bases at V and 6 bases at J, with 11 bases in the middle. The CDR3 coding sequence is TGTGCCAGCTCACCTCTCGGGCTGGCTGAAGCTTTCTTT. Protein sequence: CASSPLGLAEAFF.

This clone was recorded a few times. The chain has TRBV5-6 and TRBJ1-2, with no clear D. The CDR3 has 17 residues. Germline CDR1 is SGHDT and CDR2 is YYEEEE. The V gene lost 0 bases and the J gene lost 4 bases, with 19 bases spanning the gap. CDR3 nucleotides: TGTGCCAGCAGCTTGGGGACTCAGGTTACCTGGTCCTATGGCTACACCTTC. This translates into CASSLGTQVTWSYGYTF.

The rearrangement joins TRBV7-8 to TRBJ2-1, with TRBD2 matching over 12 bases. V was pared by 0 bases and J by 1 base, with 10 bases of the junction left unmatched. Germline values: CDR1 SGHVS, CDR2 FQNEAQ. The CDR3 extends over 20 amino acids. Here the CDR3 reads CASSLARLAGGTRSYNEQFF. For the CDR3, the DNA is TGTGCCAGCAGCTTAGCCCGGCTAGCGGGAGGGACGAGGTCCTACAATGAGCAGTTCTTC.

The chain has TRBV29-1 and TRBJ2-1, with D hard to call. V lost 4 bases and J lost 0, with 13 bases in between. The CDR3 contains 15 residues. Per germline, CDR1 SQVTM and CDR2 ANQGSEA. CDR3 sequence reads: CSVATHSGSYNEQFF. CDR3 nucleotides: TGCAGCGTTGCTACCCATTCGGGCTCCTACAATGAGCAGTTCTTC.

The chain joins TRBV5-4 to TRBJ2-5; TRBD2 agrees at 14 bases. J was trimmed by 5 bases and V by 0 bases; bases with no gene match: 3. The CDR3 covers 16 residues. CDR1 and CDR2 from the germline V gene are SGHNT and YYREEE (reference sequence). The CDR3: CASSLGLAGGYETQYF. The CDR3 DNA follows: TGTGCCAGCAGCTTGGGACTAGCGGGAGGGTATGAGACCCAGTACTTC.

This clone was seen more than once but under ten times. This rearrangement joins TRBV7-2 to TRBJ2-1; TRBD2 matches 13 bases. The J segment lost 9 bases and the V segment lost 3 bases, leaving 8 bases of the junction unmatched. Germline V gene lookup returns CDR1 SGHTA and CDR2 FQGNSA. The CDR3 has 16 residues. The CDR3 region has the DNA TGTGCCAGCAGCTTGAGAACTAGCGGGAGGGCCATTGAGCAGTTCTTC. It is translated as CASSLRTSGRAIEQFF.

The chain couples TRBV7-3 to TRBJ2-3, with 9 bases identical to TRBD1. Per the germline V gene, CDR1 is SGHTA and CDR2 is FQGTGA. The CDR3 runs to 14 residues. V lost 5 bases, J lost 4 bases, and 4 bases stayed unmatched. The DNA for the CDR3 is TGTGCCAGCAGCCCTCGGACAGGGGCAGATACGCAGTATTTT. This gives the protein CASSPRTGADTQYF.

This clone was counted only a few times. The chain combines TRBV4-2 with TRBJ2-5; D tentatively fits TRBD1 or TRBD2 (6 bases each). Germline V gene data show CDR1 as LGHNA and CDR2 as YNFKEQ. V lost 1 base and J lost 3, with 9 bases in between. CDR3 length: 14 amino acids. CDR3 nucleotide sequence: TGTGCCAGCAGCCAAGGGGGGGCGGAAGAGACCCAGTACTTC. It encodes CASSQGGAEETQYF.

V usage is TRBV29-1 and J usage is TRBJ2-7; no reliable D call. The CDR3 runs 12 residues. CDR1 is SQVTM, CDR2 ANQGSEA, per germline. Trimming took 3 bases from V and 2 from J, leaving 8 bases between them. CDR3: CSVDPGTYEQYF. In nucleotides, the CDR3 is TGCAGCGTTGATCCAGGAACCTACGAGCAGTACTTC.

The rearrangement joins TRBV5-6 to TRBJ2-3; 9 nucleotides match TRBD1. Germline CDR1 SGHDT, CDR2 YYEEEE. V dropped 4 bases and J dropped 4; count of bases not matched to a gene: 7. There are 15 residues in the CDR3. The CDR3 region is CASSNDRGWSDTQYF. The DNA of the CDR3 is TGTGCCAGCAGCAACGACAGGGGGTGGTCAGATACGCAGTATTTT.

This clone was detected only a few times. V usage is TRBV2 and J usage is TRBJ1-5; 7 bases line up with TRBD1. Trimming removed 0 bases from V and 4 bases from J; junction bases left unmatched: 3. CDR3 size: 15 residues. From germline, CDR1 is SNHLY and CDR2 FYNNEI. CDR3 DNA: TGTGCCAGCAGTGAAGCGGGACAGAAGAATCAGCCCCAGCATTTT. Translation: CASSEAGQKNQPQHF. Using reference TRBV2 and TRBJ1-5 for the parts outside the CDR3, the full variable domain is EPEVTQTPSHQVTQMGQEVILRCVPISNHLYFYWYRQILGQKVEFLVSFYNNEISEKSEIFDDQFSVERPDGSNFTLKIRSTKLEDSAMYFCASSEAGQKNQPQHFGDGTRLSIL.

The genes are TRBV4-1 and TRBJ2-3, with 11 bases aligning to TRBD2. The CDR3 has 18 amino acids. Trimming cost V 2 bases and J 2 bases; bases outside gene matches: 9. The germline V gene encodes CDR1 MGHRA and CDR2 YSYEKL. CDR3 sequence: CASSQWVSGREITDTQYF. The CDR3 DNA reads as TGCGCCAGCAGCCAATGGGTTAGCGGGAGGGAAATCACAGATACGCAGTATTTT.

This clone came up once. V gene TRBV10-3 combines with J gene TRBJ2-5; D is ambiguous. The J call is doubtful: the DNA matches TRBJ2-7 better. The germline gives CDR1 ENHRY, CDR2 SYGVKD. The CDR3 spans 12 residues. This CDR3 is CAISDGIYEQYF. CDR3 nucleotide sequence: TGTGCCATCAGTGATGGCATCTACGAGCAGTACTTC.

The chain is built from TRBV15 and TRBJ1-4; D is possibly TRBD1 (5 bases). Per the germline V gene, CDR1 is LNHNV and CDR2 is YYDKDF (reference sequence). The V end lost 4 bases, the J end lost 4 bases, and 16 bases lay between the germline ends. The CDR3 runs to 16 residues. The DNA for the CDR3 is TGTGCCACCAGCACCCGGGGCAGAAGAAGTAATGAAAAACTGTTTTTT. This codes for CATSTRGRRSNEKLFF.

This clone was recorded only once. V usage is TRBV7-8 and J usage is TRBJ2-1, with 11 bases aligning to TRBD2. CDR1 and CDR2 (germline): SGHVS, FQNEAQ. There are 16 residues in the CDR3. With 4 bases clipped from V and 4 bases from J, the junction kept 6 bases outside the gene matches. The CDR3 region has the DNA TGTGCCAGCAGCTCCCCGGGACTAGCGGTATACAATGAGCAGTTCTTC. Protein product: CASSSPGLAVYNEQFF.

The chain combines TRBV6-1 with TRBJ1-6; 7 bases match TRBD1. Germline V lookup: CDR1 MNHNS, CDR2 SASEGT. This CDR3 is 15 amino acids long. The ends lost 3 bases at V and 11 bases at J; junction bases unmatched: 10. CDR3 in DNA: TGTGCCAGCAGTGACCTCCCCGACAGGGCAGCACCCCTCCACTTT. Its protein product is CASSDLPDRAAPLHF.

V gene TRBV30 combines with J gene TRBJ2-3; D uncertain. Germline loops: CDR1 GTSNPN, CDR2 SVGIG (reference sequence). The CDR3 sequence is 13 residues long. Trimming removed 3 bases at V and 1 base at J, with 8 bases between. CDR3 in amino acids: CAWSSGGTDTQYF. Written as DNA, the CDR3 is TGTGCCTGGAGCAGTGGGGGCACAGATACGCAGTATTTT. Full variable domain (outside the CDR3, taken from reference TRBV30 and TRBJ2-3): SQTIHQWPATLVQPVGSPLSLECTVEGTSNPNLYWYRQAAGRGLQLLFYSVGIGQISSEVPQNLSASRPQDRQFILSSKKLLLSDSGFYLCAWSSGGTDTQYFGPGTRLTVL.